The 9 T cell receptor beta chains listed next were all sequenced from one sample in a study of cytomegalovirus exposure and HLA in healthy donors. PCR was performed using 60 Vbeta and 13 Jbeta primers. Only in-frame clones appear in the TCRdb table, and some are missing; sequencing was by immunoSEQ multiplex PCR. Among under 200,000 clones listed, approximately 82% were seen once. Material: PBMCs. The receptors come from a male donor in good health and CMV-seronegative.

The gene calls are TRBV7-2 and TRBJ2-7; D is perhaps TRBD1 (5 bases). Germline V CDR1 and CDR2: SGHTA, FQGNSA. V lost 5 bases to trimming and J lost 6 bases, with 17 bases between them. CDR3 length: 14 residues. The CDR3 DNA is TGTGCCAGCAGCCCATACGCGACAGCGAGCGAGCAGTACTTC. Translation gives CASSPYATASEQYF.

The chain employs TRBV7-2 and TRBJ2-2; D not certain. The V and J ends lost 4 bases and 0 bases respectively, with 12 bases between them. This CDR3 is 16 amino acids long. Germline assignment: CDR1 SGHTA and CDR2 FQGNSA. CDR3 nucleotides: TGTGCCAGCAGCTCTAGAGGCGGAACGAACACCGGGGAGCTGTTTTTT. Translating it yields CASSSRGGTNTGELFF.

The chain recombines TRBV7-9 with TRBJ2-6; 9 bases agree with TRBD2. CDR3 length: 15 amino acids. Germline V gene data show CDR1 as SEHNR and CDR2 as FQNEAQ (reference sequence). After removal of 11 bases from V and 1 base from J, the junction contained 6 bases not matched to a gene. In nucleotides, the CDR3 is TGTGCCGGCGGGGGGGGCGGGTCTGGGGCCAACGTCCTGACTTTC. This gives the protein CAGGGGGSGANVLTF.

A few counts support this clone. The rearrangement uses TRBV5-8 and TRBJ1-5; 9 bases are shared with TRBD1. This CDR3 spans 16 amino acids. Germline CDR1 SGHTS, CDR2 YDEGEE. V was clipped by 0 bases and J by 1 base; unmatched bases: 2. CDR3 bases: TGTGCCAGCAGCTTGGACAGGGGGCTAAGCAATCAGCCCCAGCATTTT. This codes for CASSLDRGLSNQPQHF. Drawing the rest from reference TRBV5-8 and TRBJ1-5, the complete variable domain is EAGVTQSPTHLIKTRGQQATLRCSPISGHTSVYWYQQALGLGLQFLLWYDEGEERNRGNFPPRFSGRQFPNYSSELNVNALELEDSALYLCASSLDRGLSNQPQHFGDGTRLSIL.

This chain links TRBV27 with TRBJ1-1; maybe TRBD1 (5 bases). The CDR3 runs to 13 residues. Looked up from germline, CDR1 is MNHEY and CDR2 is SMNVEV (reference sequence). V gave up 1 base and J gave up 8 bases, with 11 bases separating them. The CDR3 DNA follows: TGTGCCAGCAGTTTATGGGGGGAAGGAGAAGCTTTCTTT. Its translation is CASSLWGEGEAFF.

The gene calls are TRBV10-1 and TRBJ2-7; 14 nucleotides line up with TRBD2. Trimming cost V 6 bases and J 3 bases; bases outside gene matches: 4. The CDR3 runs 15 residues. The germline V gene encodes CDR1 WNHNN and CDR2 SYGVQD (reference sequence). CDR3 nucleotide sequence: TGCGCCAGCAGACCCGGGACTAGCGGGAGCTACGAGCAGTACTTC. Its protein product is CASRPGTSGSYEQYF.

Here the CDR3 DNA reads TGTGCCAGCAGTTCCCCCGAACTGTTACAAGAGACCCAGTACTTC. It specifies CASSSPELLQETQYF. V and J are TRBV6-7 and TRBJ2-5; D remains unclear. Being an ORF, TRBV6-7 has a function that is uncertain. The CDR3 is made up of 15 amino acids. V lost 4 bases, J lost 2 bases, and 14 bases lay in between.

In its sample, this clone was seen a few times. The chain is built from TRBV5-1 and TRBJ2-3; D is unresolved. CDR1 SGHRS and CDR2 YFSETQ come from the germline V gene. The CDR3 contains 14 residues. Trimming took 0 bases from V and 2 from J, leaving 7 bases between them. The CDR3 nucleotides read TGCGCCAGCAGCTTGGGACTCCCCACAGATACGCAGTATTTT. The encoded protein is CASSLGLPTDTQYF.

Only a few counts were recorded for this clone. The genes are TRBV19 and TRBJ1-5, with D possibly matching TRBD1 (6 bases). The germline V gene encodes CDR1 LNHDA and CDR2 SQIVND (reference sequence). This CDR3 comprises 13 residues. V dropped 1 base and J dropped 7 bases, with 8 bases sitting between them. CDR3 amino acids: CASSIVGGQPQHF. CDR3 nucleotide sequence: TGTGCCAGTAGTATAGTAGGGGGACAGCCCCAGCATTTT.